Sequencing of this T cell receptor (beta chain) was carried out in a study of T cell responses to AZD1222 COVID-19 vaccine (dated by TCRdb to the early 2020s). Turning to the overall study: A total of 233 trial participants underwent TCR sequencing, of whom around 210 had received two doses of AZD1222 and about 25 had received two doses of the MenACWY control vaccine. Trial participants were enrolled by age into 18-55, 56-69 and 70-plus year subgroups, with about 150, 27 and 61 TCR-sequenced participants respectively. Overall study results and their limits: After two AZD1222 doses, both the breadth and the depth of spike-specific TCRs were significantly higher than at day 0 and than in MenACWY recipients. Participants were mostly white British, with more females than males. The authors suggested clonal diversity may have been underestimated. In the small 56-69-year group, the increase in depth fell short of significance, most likely because of low power. Reportedly, close to half of the unique spike-specific TCRs recognized epitopes lying outside the regions that are mutated in the B.1.351 and B.1.1.7 variants. Conclusions about previously exposed vaccinees were limited because only six AZD1222 recipients were SARS-CoV-2 seropositive at baseline. No day 14 peak-response samples were available, so repertoires were characterized only after the peak T cell response. CD4 TCRs associated with the vaccine covered the entire spike protein, and the dominant responses were in regions 160-218 and 743-854.

Regarding this clone: The antigen it binds to is not known. No clone much larger than this one lies a single base away; base qualities are absent.

The CDR3 regions of human TCRbeta chains were analyzed by immunosequencing. For the original study's pipeline: Repertoire TCRs were checked for matches against a reference library of SARS-CoV-2-specific TCRs that had been generated using the MIRA antigen-specificity platform. Breadth was defined as the fraction of unique TCRs that were SARS-CoV-2-associated, and depth was defined as the fraction of total T cells that were SARS-CoV-2-associated. Using the MIRA data, every spike-specific TCR was mapped to the spike region that the TCR reacted to and assigned to either a CD4 or a CD8 class. Log10-transformed breadth and depth values were compared by one-way ANOVA with Sidak's multiple comparisons tests. Drawn from immuneACCESS, this table holds only the in-frame rearrangements with V and J called that TCRdb kept. Clones are partly lost; checked studies trace under half to an unresolved V gene and leave the rest unexplained. V, J and clone size derive from that table, while D and trimming were established from the DNA sequence. The sample table lists about 150,000 clones, 91% of them with a count of one. The leading ten clones occupy roughly 3.8% of the sample.

V gives up 6 bases and J gives up 0 bases, and the segment between their germline ends measures 14 bases. Including cysteine and phenylalanine, the CDR3 has 15 amino acids. Only the CDR3 part of the read is kept: 45 bases, read in frame from the first base. Per the germline V gene, MNHEY is the CDR1 and SVGAGI is the CDR2. In the paper's terms, the time point label means: about 28 days (+/-7) after the second vaccine dose. AZD1222 recipients with second doses at about 4 weeks or about 12 weeks were pooled, because spike-specific TCR depth and breadth did not differ between schedules. The vaccinee samples were drawn from two UK trials, COV001 and COV002, one of which was a single-blind randomized controlled phase 2/3 trial testing AZD1222 (ChAdOx1 nCoV-19) in healthy adults. For TCRbeta chain sequencing, PBMC samples from trial participants were taken at day 0 and at day 28 after the second dose.

Material: peripheral blood, obtained 28 days after the second AZD1222 dose. The chain was built from TRBV6-5 and TRBJ1-1; the best D guess is TRBD1, with 6 bases matching. The TCR originated in an adult who received the AZD1222 COVID-19 vaccine. The CDR3 is CASSLRGDMNTEAFF. The DNA sequence is given as TGTGCCAGCAGCCTGAGGGGGGACATGAACACTGAAGCTTTCTTT.